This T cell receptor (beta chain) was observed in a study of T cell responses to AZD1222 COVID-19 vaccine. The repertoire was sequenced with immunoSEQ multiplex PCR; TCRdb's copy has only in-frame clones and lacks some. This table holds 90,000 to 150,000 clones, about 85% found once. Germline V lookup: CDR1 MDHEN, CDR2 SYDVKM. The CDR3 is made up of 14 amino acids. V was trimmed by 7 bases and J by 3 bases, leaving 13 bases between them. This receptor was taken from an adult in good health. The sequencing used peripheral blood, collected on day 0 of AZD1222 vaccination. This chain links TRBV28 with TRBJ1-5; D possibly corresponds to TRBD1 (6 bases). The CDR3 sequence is CASTQGLDNQPQHF. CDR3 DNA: TGTGCCAGCACACAGGGTTTAGACAATCAGCCCCAGCATTTT.